This TCR beta chain was recovered during a study of a mutant IDH1 vaccine in newly diagnosed glioma. Time point specified: week 35, safety follow-up. It was 300 ug of mutant IDH1 20-mer peptide that made up each vaccine dose, given with topical imiquimod. Remarks on this clone: Its antigen is not identified.

The table came from immunoSEQ multiplex PCR; TCRdb's copy has only in-frame clones and leaves some out. The sample includes 69,000 or so clones, around 90% of them seen just once. V lost 2 bases and J lost 2; bases outside the gene matches: 1. This CDR3 contains 14 residues. CDR1 and CDR2 from the germline V gene are KGHSH and LQKENI. This material consisted of PBMCs, taken from a glioma patient whose treatment included an IDH1 peptide vaccine. This TCR derives from a man aged 25 to 40 with glioma. This rearrangement joins TRBV18 to TRBJ2-7; 9 bases line up with TRBD1. Written as DNA, the CDR3 is TGTGCCAGCTCACCAGGGACAGGGCCCTACGAGCAGTACTTC. Translation: CASSPGTGPYEQYF.